This record looks at one TCR beta chain sequence and its context. Its antigen is not known. As the CDR3 is not closed by the conserved phenylalanine or tryptophan, this likely results from a read error. CDR1 is SGHRS, CDR2 YFSETQ, per germline. This CDR3 spans 18 amino acids. Germline trimming cut 5 bases from V and 0 bases from J; bases unmatched to any gene: 12. This sample stems from a study of early stage breast cancer tumors. Background on the study: Most of the 16 invasive tumors were ER+, PR+ and HER2-. Average read coverage per sample was approximately 9.1-fold.

The study's findings and limits: Enriched TCRB sequences shared across patients were mostly commonly generated sequences. Tumors had about 2.5-fold higher T cell density and higher clonality than adjacent normal breast tissue.

TCRdb's table, derived via immunoSEQ multiplex PCR, lists solely in-frame clones and lacks some. The table has 9,000 or so clones, 66% seen once. V is TRBV5-1 and J is TRBJ1-4, with 8 nucleotides matching TRBD1. Sequenced input: breast tumor tissue. The TCR sequence derives from a person between 45 and 65 years old with breast cancer. The CDR3 is CASRPRGTGSATNEKLFC. The CDR3 nucleotides read TGCGCCAGCAGACCGCGTGGGACAGGATCTGCAACTAATGAAAAACTGTTTTGT.